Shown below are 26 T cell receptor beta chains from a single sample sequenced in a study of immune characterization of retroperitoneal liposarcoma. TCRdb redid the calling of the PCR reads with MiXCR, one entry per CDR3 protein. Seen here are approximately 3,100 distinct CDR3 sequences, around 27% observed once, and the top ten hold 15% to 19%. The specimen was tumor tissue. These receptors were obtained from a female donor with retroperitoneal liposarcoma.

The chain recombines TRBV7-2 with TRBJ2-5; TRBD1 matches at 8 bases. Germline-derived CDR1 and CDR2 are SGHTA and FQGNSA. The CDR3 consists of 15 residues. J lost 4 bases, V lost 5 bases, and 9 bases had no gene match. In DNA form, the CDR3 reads TGTGCCAGCAGCGGAGGACAGGGTCCCCCAGAGACCCAGTACTTC. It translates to CASSGGQGPPETQYF.

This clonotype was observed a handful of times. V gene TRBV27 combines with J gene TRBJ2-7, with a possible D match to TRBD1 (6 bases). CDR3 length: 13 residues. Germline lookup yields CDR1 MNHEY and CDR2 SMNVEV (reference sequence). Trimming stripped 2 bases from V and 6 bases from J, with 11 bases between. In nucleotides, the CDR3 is TGTGCCAGCAGTTTAGTCAGGGGAAGCGAGCAGTACTTC. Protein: CASSLVRGSEQYF.

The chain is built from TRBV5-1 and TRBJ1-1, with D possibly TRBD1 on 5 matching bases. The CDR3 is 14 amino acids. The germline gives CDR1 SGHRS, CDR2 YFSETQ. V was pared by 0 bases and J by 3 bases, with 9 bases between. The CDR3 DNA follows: TGCGCCAGCAGCTTGGAGTCCAGGGACACTGAAGCTTTCTTT. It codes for CASSLESRDTEAFF.

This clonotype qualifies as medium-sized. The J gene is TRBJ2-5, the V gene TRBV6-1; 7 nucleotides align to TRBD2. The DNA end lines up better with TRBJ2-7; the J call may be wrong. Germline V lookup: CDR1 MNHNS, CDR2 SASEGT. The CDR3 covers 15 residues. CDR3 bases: TGTGCCAGCAGTGAAGCGCTAGCGGAAGCCTACGAGCAGTACTTC. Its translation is CASSEALAEAYEQYF.

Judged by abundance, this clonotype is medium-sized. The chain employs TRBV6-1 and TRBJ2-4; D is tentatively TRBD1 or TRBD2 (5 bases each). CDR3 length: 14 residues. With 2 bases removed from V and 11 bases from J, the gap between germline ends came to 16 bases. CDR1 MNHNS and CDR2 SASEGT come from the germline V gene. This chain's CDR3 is CASSELGRTYLQYF. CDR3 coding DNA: TGTGCCAGCAGTGAATTGGGACGGACATACCTTCAGTACTTC.

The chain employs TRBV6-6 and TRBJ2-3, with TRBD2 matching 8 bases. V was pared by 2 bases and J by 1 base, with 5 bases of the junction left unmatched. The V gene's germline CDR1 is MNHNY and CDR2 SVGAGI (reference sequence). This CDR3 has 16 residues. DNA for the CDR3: TGTGCCAGCAGTTACCGTAGCGGGGCGGGCACAGATACGCAGTATTTT. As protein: CASSYRSGAGTDTQYF.

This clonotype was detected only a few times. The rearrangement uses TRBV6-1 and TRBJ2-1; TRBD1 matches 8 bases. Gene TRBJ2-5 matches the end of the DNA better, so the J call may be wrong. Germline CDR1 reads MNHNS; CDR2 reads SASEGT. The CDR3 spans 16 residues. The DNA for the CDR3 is TGTGCCAGCAGTCCCCCGCGGCAGGGGGCTCGGGAGACCCAGTACTTC. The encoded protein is CASSPPRQGARETQYF.

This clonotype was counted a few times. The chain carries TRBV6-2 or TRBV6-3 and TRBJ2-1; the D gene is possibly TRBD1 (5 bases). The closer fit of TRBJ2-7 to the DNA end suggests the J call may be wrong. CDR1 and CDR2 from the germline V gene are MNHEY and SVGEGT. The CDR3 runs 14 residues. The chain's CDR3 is CASSYGAASHEQYF. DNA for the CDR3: TGTGCCAGCAGTTACGGGGCTGCGTCACACGAGCAGTACTTC.

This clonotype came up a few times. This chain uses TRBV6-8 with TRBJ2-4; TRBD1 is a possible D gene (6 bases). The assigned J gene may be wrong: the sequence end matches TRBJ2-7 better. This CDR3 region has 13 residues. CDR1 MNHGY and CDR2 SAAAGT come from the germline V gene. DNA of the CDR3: TGTGCCAGCAGTTACCGCAGGGGCTACGAGCAGTACTTC. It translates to CASSYRRGYEQYF.

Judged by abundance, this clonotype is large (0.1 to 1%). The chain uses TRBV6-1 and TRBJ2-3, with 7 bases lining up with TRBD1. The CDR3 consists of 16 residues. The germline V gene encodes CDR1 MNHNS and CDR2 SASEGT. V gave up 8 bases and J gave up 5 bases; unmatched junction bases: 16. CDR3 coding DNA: TGTGCCAGCGGGAAAACCTCCAGGGGGTCAGGAGATACGCAGTATTTT. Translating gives CASGKTSRGSGDTQYF.

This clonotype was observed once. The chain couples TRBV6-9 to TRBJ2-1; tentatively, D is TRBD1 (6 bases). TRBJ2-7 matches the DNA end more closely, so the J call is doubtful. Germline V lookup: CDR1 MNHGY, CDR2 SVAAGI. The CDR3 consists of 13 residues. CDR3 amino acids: CASSYTGNYEQYF. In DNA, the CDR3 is TGTGCCAGCAGTTACACAGGGAACTACGAGCAGTACTTC.

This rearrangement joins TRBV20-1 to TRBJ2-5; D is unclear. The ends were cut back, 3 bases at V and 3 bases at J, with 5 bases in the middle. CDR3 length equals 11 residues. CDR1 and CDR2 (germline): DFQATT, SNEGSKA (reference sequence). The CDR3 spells CSASPKETQYF. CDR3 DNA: TGCAGTGCTAGCCCAAAAGAGACCCAGTACTTC.

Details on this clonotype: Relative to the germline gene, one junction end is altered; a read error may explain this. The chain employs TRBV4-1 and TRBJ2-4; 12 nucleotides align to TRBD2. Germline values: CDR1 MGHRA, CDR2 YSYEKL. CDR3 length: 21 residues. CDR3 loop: CASSQNPGTSGFGGAKNIQYF. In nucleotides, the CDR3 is TGTGCCAGCAGCCAAAATCCCGGGACTAGCGGGTTTGGGGGGGCCAAAAACATTCAGTACTTC.

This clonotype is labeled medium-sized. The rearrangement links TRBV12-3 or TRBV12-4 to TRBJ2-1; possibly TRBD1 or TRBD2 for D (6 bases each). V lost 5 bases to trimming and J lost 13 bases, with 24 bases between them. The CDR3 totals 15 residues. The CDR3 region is CASSRGTMYQETQFF. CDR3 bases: TGTGCCAGCAGTCGCGGGACAATGTACCAAGAGACCCAGTTCTTC.

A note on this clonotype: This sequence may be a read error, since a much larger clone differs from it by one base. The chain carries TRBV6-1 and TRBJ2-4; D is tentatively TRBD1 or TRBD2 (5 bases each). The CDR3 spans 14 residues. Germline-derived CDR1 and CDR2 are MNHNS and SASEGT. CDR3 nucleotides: TGTGCCAGCACCTTGTATTCAGGGAGAGGAGAGCAGCACTTC. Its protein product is CASTLYSGRGEQHF.

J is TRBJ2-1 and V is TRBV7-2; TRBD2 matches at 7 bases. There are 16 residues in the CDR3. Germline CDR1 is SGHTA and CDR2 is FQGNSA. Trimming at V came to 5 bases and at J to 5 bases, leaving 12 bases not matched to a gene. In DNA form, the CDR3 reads TGTGCCAGCAGCACGAGGGCGGGAGCGGTACACAATGAGCAGTTCTTC. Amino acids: CASSTRAGAVHNEQFF.

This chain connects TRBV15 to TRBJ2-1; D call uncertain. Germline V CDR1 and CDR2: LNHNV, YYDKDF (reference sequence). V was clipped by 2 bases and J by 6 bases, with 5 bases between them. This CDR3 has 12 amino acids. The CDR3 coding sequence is TGTGCCACCAGCAGAATAGGCAATGAGCAGTTCTTC. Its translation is CATSRIGNEQFF.

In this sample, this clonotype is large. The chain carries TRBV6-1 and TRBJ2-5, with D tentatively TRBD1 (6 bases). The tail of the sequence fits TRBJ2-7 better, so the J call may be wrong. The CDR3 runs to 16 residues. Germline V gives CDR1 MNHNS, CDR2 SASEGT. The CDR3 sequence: CASSLPAGTGWYEQYF. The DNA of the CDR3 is TGTGCCAGCAGTTTGCCCGCCGGTACAGGGTGGTACGAGCAGTACTTC.

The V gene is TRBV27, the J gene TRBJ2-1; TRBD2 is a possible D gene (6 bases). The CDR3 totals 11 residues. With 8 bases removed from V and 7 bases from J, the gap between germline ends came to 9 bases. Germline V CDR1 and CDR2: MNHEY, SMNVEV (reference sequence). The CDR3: CASGRGNEQFF. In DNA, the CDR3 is TGTGCCAGCGGGCGGGGAAATGAGCAGTTCTTC.

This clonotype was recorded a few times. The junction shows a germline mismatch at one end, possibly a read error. CDR3: CASNLEGGSREQFF. CDR3 bases: TGTGCCAGCAACTTAGAGGGCGGGAGCCGGGAGCAGTTCTTC. The V and J genes are TRBV7-6 and TRBJ2-1; TRBD2 matches at 7 bases. From germline, CDR1 is SGHVS and CDR2 FNYEAQ. This CDR3 is 14 amino acids long.

The CDR3 is CASKRAGVRNEQYF. The CDR3 coding sequence is TGTGCCAGCAAAAGGGCGGGAGTAAGGAATGAGCAGTACTTC. The V call is TRBV6-5, the J call TRBJ2-5, with 7 nucleotides matching TRBD2. Germline CDR1 reads MNHEY; CDR2 reads SVGAGI. The CDR3 runs 14 residues. With V trimmed by 7 bases and J by 11 bases, 16 bases remained unmatched.

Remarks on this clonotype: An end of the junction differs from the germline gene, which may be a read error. The CDR3 nucleotides read TGTGCCAGCTCTCCACCAGGGAATGAGCAGTTCTTC. It is translated as CASSPPGNEQFF. The gene calls are TRBV18 and TRBJ2-3; D perhaps matches TRBD1 (5 bases). The end of the DNA fits TRBJ2-1 better, so the J call may be wrong. The germline CDR1 and CDR2 sequences are KGHSH and LQKENI. The CDR3 totals 12 residues.

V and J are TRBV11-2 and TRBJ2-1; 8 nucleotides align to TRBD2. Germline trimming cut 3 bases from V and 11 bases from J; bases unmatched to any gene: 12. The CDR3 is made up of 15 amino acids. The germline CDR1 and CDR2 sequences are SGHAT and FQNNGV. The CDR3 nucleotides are TGTGCCAGCAGCTTGCTAACCGGGACTAGTTATCAGCAGTTCTTC. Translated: CASSLLTGTSYQQFF.

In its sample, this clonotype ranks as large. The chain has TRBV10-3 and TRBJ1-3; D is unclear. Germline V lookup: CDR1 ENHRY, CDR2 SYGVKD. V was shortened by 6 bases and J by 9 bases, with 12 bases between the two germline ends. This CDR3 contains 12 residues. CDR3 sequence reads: CAIRSTTGTIYF. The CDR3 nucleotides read TGTGCCATCAGGTCCACGACGGGCACCATATATTTT.

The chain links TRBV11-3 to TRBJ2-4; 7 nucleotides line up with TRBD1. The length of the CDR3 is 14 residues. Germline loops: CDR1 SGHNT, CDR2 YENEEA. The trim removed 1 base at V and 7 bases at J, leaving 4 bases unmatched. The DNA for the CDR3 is TGTGCCAGCAGCTTAGGACAGGGATATAACATTCAGTACTTC. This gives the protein CASSLGQGYNIQYF.

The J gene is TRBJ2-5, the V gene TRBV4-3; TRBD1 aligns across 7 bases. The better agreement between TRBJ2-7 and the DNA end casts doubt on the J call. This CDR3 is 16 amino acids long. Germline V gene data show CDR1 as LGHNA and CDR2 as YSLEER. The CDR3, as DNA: TGCGCCAGCAGCCGAGGTTGGGACAGACCATCAGGCGAGCAGTACTTC. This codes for CASSRGWDRPSGEQYF.